The 21 T cell receptor beta chains below all came from one sample that was sequenced in a study of cytotoxic CD8 clonotypes in ibrutinib-treated CLL. Only in-frame clones appear in the TCRdb table, and some are missing; sequencing was by immunoSEQ multiplex PCR. The sample carries roughly 170,000 clones, roughly four fifths recorded once. Material: PBMCs, obtained after 24 months of ibrutinib treatment. These receptors originate from a human donor with chronic lymphocytic leukemia.

This chain connects TRBV5-4 to TRBJ2-2; D is ambiguous. The CDR3 length is 14 residues. Germline lookup yields CDR1 SGHNT and CDR2 YYREEE (reference sequence). With 0 bases removed from V and 7 bases from J, the gap between germline ends came to 10 bases. The CDR3 sequence: CASSLVALGGELFF. CDR3 DNA sequence: TGTGCCAGCAGCTTGGTGGCTTTAGGCGGGGAGCTGTTTTTT.

The chain uses TRBV7-9 and TRBJ2-1, with 9 nucleotides matching TRBD1. The trim removed 4 bases at V and 8 bases at J, leaving 12 bases unmatched. Germline CDR1 reads SEHNR; CDR2 reads FQNEAQ (reference sequence). This CDR3 has 16 amino acids. The CDR3 DNA reads as TGTGCCAGCAGCTCACCCGGCCGGGACAGGGCCTATGAGCAGTTCTTC. Protein sequence: CASSSPGRDRAYEQFF. Full variable domain (outside the CDR3, taken from reference TRBV7-9 and TRBJ2-1): DTGVSQNPRHKITKRGQNVTFRCDPISEHNRLYWYRQTLGQGPEFLTYFQNEAQLEKSRLLSDRFSAERPKGSFSTLEIQRTEQGDSAMYLCASSSPGRDRAYEQFFGPGTRLTVL.

The V gene is TRBV11-2, the J gene TRBJ2-1; the D gene is possibly TRBD1 (5 bases). The CDR3 length is 17 residues. CDR1 is SGHAT, CDR2 FQNNGV, per germline. V was pared by 5 bases and J by 4 bases, with 21 bases between. CDR3 DNA sequence: TGTGCCAGCAGCCCCCGATCAAGACAGAGCCGATACAATGAGCAGTTCTTC. This translates into CASSPRSRQSRYNEQFF. The entire variable domain, with the rest obtained from reference TRBV11-2 and TRBJ2-1, is as follows: EAGVAQSPRYKIIEKRQSVAFWCNPISGHATLYWYQQILGQGPKLLIQFQNNGVVDDSQLPKDRFSAERLKGVDSTLKIQPAKLEDSAVYLCASSPRSRQSRYNEQFFGPGTRLTVL.

This chain links TRBV9 with TRBJ1-4; D uncertain. This CDR3 is 13 amino acids long. Germline V gene lookup returns CDR1 SGDLS and CDR2 YYNGEE. V was cut by 0 bases and J by 5 bases, with 5 bases left in between. CDR3 nucleotide sequence: TGTGCCAGCAGCGTAGCCGGGAATGAAAAACTGTTTTTT. This translates into CASSVAGNEKLFF.

The table lists this clone with a few counts. The chain carries TRBV11-2 and TRBJ2-7; TRBD2 aligns across 8 bases. V lost 1 base to trimming and J lost 2 bases; unmatched junction nucleotides: 1. This CDR3 comprises 14 residues. Germline values: CDR1 SGHAT, CDR2 FQNNGV. CDR3 in DNA: TGTGCCAGCAGCTTAGGGCGGGGGGCCTACGAGCAGTACTTC. Encoded protein: CASSLGRGAYEQYF.

V and J are TRBV11-2 and TRBJ1-1; tentatively, D is TRBD1 (5 bases). The CDR3 consists of 14 residues. Germline V gives CDR1 SGHAT, CDR2 FQNNGV. V dropped 6 bases and J dropped 4 bases, with 15 bases sitting between them. CDR3 nucleotide sequence: TGTGCCAGCAGTGACTTTGGGGGGGGCACTGAAGCTTTCTTT. Encoded protein: CASSDFGGGTEAFF.

The rearrangement uses TRBV21-1 and TRBJ1-5. TRBV21-1 is classified as a pseudogene. There are 18 residues in the CDR3. CDR3 in DNA: TGTGCCAGCAGCCTAGTATCGGGTCGGGGATATAGCAATCAGCCCCAGCATTTT. It codes for CASSLVSGRGYSNQPQHF.

The chain is built from TRBV2 and TRBJ2-3; TRBD2 agrees at 8 bases. J was trimmed by 5 bases and V by 6 bases; bases with no gene match: 7. CDR1 is SNHLY and CDR2 is FYNNEI in the germline V gene. This CDR3 spans 14 amino acids. For the CDR3, the DNA is TGTGCCAGCAGCCCGGGACTAGAGGGAGATACGCAGTATTTT. This codes for CASSPGLEGDTQYF.

The chain has TRBV15 and TRBJ1-1; D remains unclear. Germline V lookup: CDR1 LNHNV, CDR2 YYDKDF (reference sequence). Trimming took 0 bases from V and 4 from J, leaving 12 bases between them. There are 15 residues in the CDR3. CDR3 residues: CATSRDRLGGTEAFF. In DNA, the CDR3 is TGTGCCACCAGCAGAGATCGGCTGGGAGGCACTGAAGCTTTCTTT.

The chain links TRBV29-1 to TRBJ2-2; weak D call: TRBD1 (6 bases). CDR3 length: 13 amino acids. Trimming left V 6 bases short and J 2 bases short, with 10 bases between. From germline, CDR1 is SQVTM and CDR2 ANQGSEA. The CDR3 sequence: CSVEGQNTGELFF. CDR3 nucleotide sequence: TGCAGCGTCGAGGGACAAAACACCGGGGAGCTGTTTTTT.

The J gene is TRBJ1-5, the V gene TRBV5-6; unclear D gene. The V and J ends lost 4 bases and 1 base respectively, with 12 bases between them. Germline loops: CDR1 SGHDT, CDR2 YYEEEE. This CDR3 has 15 amino acids. The CDR3 protein is CASSRRATSNQPQHF. Here the CDR3 DNA reads TGTGCCAGCAGCCGGCGGGCCACGAGCAATCAGCCCCAGCATTTT.

This clone has more than one count but fewer than ten. V is TRBV5-3 and J is TRBJ2-7; 8 bases fit TRBD2. TRBV5-3 is given ORF status, its function remaining uncertain. V trimming: 3 bases; J trimming: 4 bases; junction bases outside the gene matches: 9. This CDR3 contains 15 residues. The CDR3 sequence: CARSWPTSAYYEQYF. The CDR3 DNA reads TGTGCCAGAAGCTGGCCGACTAGCGCATATTACGAGCAGTACTTC.

V and J are TRBV6-5 and TRBJ2-1, with TRBD2 matching 10 bases. Germline loops: CDR1 MNHEY, CDR2 SVGAGI. The CDR3 covers 15 residues. Losses at the gene ends were 6 bases for V and 6 bases for J; bases not matched to a gene: 8. CDR3 nucleotide sequence: TGTGCCAGCAGACCAAGCGGGGGGGGACCCAATGAGCAGTTCTTC. It translates to CASRPSGGGPNEQFF.

The rearrangement links TRBV2 to TRBJ1-5, with D perhaps TRBD1 (5 bases). Germline V lookup: CDR1 SNHLY, CDR2 FYNNEI. The CDR3 sequence is 16 residues long. Trimming shortened V by 2 bases and J by 4 bases, and 15 bases separated the two germline ends. The CDR3 nucleotides read TGTGCCAGCAGTGAAAAGTATAAGCAGGGTAATCAGCCCCAGCATTTT. It encodes CASSEKYKQGNQPQHF. The full variable domain, in which reference TRBV2 and TRBJ1-5 provide the parts outside the CDR3, is EPEVTQTPSHQVTQMGQEVILRCVPISNHLYFYWYRQILGQKVEFLVSFYNNEISEKSEIFDDQFSVERPDGSNFTLKIRSTKLEDSAMYFCASSEKYKQGNQPQHFGDGTRLSIL.

V usage is TRBV19 and J usage is TRBJ1-5; 7 bases are a match to TRBD1. This CDR3 has 15 residues. Germline V gene sequence: CDR1 LNHDA, CDR2 SQIVND (reference sequence). The V gene end was trimmed by 5 bases and the J gene end by 4 bases; junction bases not matched to a gene: 8. The CDR3 nucleotides read TGTGCCAGTAGTGGCCGCCGACAGGGTAATCAGCCCCAGCATTTT. Its translation is CASSGRRQGNQPQHF.

The V and J genes are TRBV7-6 and TRBJ2-3, with 16 positions matching TRBD2. Germline V gene lookup returns CDR1 SGHVS and CDR2 FNYEAQ. V trimming: 5 bases; J trimming: 1 base; junction bases outside the gene matches: 12. The CDR3 sequence is 20 residues long. The CDR3 DNA sequence: TGTGCCAGCAGCCCCCGGTGGGGACTAGCGGGAGGGCGGGGCACAGATACGCAGTATTTT. This gives the protein CASSPRWGLAGGRGTDTQYF. Full variable domain (missing parts from reference TRBV7-6 and TRBJ2-3): GAGVSQSPRYKVTKRGQDVALRCDPISGHVSLYWYRQALGQGPEFLTYFNYEAQQDKSGLPNDRFSAERPEGSISTLTIQRTEQRDSAMYRCASSPRWGLAGGRGTDTQYFGPGTRLTVL.

CDR3 sequence reads: CASSFARNTDTQYF. In nucleotides, the CDR3 is TGTGCCAGCAGCTTTGCCCGCAACACAGATACGCAGTATTTT. The chain uses TRBV7-9 and TRBJ2-3, with no clear D. The V end was cut by 3 bases, the J end by 2 bases, with 9 bases between. Germline CDR1 is SEHNR and CDR2 is FQNEAQ (reference sequence). The CDR3 covers 14 residues.

A single count supports this clone. The chain joins TRBV11-3 to TRBJ2-1, with 16 bases lining up with TRBD2. Germline V gene sequence: CDR1 SGHNT, CDR2 YENEEA. Losses at the gene ends were 1 base for V and 4 bases for J; bases not matched to a gene: 10. The CDR3 consists of 20 residues. The CDR3 DNA reads as TGTGCCAGCAGCTTAGGGTTCGGGACTAGCGGGAGGGAAGGGTACAATGAGCAGTTCTTC. The encoded protein is CASSLGFGTSGREGYNEQFF.

For the CDR3, the DNA is TGTGCCAGCAGCTTACTTCGGGGGGCCGGGGAGCTGTTTTTT. Translation: CASSLLRGAGELFF. V and J are TRBV11-1 and TRBJ2-2; 7 bases match TRBD2. The germline CDR1 and CDR2 sequences are SGHAT and FQDESV (reference sequence). The V segment lost 2 bases and the J segment 6 bases; nucleotides outside the gene matches: 3. The CDR3 extends over 14 amino acids.

J is TRBJ2-3 and V is TRBV29-1, with D perhaps given as TRBD1 or TRBD2 (5 bases each). The ends were cut back, 5 bases at V and 2 bases at J, with 11 bases in the middle. The CDR3 runs 13 residues. The germline V gene encodes CDR1 SQVTM and CDR2 ANQGSEA. The CDR3: CSVSGAYTDTQYF. CDR3 coding DNA: TGCAGCGTTTCCGGGGCCTACACAGATACGCAGTATTTT.

The rearrangement joins TRBV9 to TRBJ2-3; perhaps TRBD1 as D (6 bases). Trimming left V 3 bases short and J 3 bases short, with 20 bases between. Germline lookup yields CDR1 SGDLS and CDR2 YYNGEE. This CDR3 is built from 17 residues. The CDR3 sequence: CASSARSTGFGTDTQYF. DNA for the CDR3: TGTGCCAGCAGCGCCAGAAGCACAGGGTTTGGGACAGATACGCAGTATTTT.